The present TCR beta chain was sequenced within a study of post-analysis software for immune sequencing data. The TCR beta cDNA libraries carried unique molecular identifiers. The authors obtained roughly 550,000 cDNA molecules from roughly 1.1 to 9.2 million T cells. One entry per CDR3 protein, called by TCRdb with MiXCR from the PCR reads. The profile covers hundreds of thousands of distinct CDR3 sequences, with roughly 50% appearing a single time and 4% to 5.5% taken by the ten largest. Overall study results and limits: In patients, TRBV5-6, TRBV5-1 and TRBV20-1 belonged to four or five TRBV segments found more frequently than in controls. The authors found that F measure strongly co-clustered same-batch samples.

In regard to this clonotype: The antigen is unknown.

The CDR3 covers 16 residues. Germline loops: CDR1 SGHVS, CDR2 FNYEAQ. V was shortened by 5 bases and J by 2 bases, with 17 bases between the two germline ends. This clonotype was obtained from a girl aged 10-17 years with multiple sclerosis. The rearrangement joins TRBV7-6 to TRBJ2-3, with D perhaps TRBD1 or TRBD2 (5 bases each). Source material: blood. As DNA, the CDR3 is TGTGCCAGCAGCGGGACCTCACACGGGGACACAGATACGCAGTATTTT. Protein sequence: CASSGTSHGDTDTQYF.